Reported below is one T cell receptor (beta chain). What it binds is unknown. Repertoires were generated with immunoSEQ multiplex PCR, while TCRdb's copy carries only in-frame clones and drops some. The sample lists some 2,000,000 clones; roughly 94% were seen once. The V gene's germline CDR1 is SGDLS and CDR2 YYNGEE. V gave up 4 bases and J gave up 7 bases, with 15 bases separating them. There are 15 residues in the CDR3. Donors were Caucasian adults residing in Nashville, Tennessee, USA. The entry originates in a study of shared clonotypes between healthy human individuals. Study at large: A couple of women and a few men aged 18 to 49 served as donors. Study outcomes and limitations: Researchers sampled blood only, noting tissue repertoires likely differ. It was observed that around 5% of naive CD4 clonotypes were shared across several donors.

The sequenced material came from naive CD4+ T cells sorted from blood. Subset meaning: CD45RA+ positively selected. The TCR comes from a man between 18 and 35 years old in good health. The rearrangement links TRBV9 to TRBJ1-6; a weak D match, TRBD1 (5 bases). The CDR3 sequence: CASSNRLEGNSPLHF. The CDR3 nucleotides are TGTGCCAGCAGCAACAGGCTAGAAGGGAATTCACCCCTCCACTTT.